Shown below are 23 T cell receptor beta chains from a single sample sequenced in a study of radiotherapy plus CTLA-4 blockade in lung cancer. Only in-frame clones appear in the TCRdb table, and some are missing; sequencing was by immunoSEQ multiplex PCR. The sample includes 53,000 or so clones, about 88% of them seen just once. The sample was peripheral blood, taken from a patient treated with radiotherapy plus ipilimumab. The receptors were sampled from a human donor with non-small cell lung cancer that progressed on radiotherapy plus ipilimumab. Some clones in this sample may be carry-over from other donors' samples.

The rearrangement joins TRBV21-1 to TRBJ2-6; the DNA was not compared with TRBD1, the D call given in the table. TRBV21-1 is termed a pseudogene. The CDR3 length is 19 residues. The CDR3 coding sequence is TGTGCCAGCAGCAAACTGAACAGGGGAAGTTCTACTGGGGCCAACGTCCTGACTTTC. Its protein product is CASSKLNRGSSTGANVLTF.

The chain has TRBV4-2 and TRBJ1-1; 8 bases map to TRBD1. CDR1 and CDR2 (germline): LGHNA, YNFKEQ. This CDR3 spans 14 amino acids. V gave up 4 bases and J gave up 4 bases; unmatched junction bases: 5. CDR3 region: CASSPDRGPTEAFF. CDR3 DNA sequence: TGTGCCAGCAGCCCAGACAGGGGACCCACTGAAGCTTTCTTT.

This clone came up once. V and J are TRBV12-5 and TRBJ2-7; 9 bases match TRBD2. Germline V gene sequence: CDR1 LGHNT, CDR2 FRNRAP. V dropped 0 bases and J dropped 2; count of bases not matched to a gene: 8. CDR3 length equals 17 residues. The CDR3 is CASGLVPLAGSPYEQYF. DNA of the CDR3: TGTGCTAGTGGTTTGGTACCCCTAGCGGGGAGCCCCTACGAGCAGTACTTC.

The chain joins TRBV2 to TRBJ1-5, with D possibly TRBD1 on 5 matching bases. The CDR3 contains 13 residues. The V gene's germline CDR1 is SNHLY and CDR2 FYNNEI. Trimming removed 6 bases at V and 5 bases at J, with 11 bases between. CDR3 nucleotide sequence: TGTGCCAGCAGGGGACTCAGTTATCAGCCCCAGCATTTT. The encoded protein is CASRGLSYQPQHF.

There are a few counts of this clone. This specimen includes other DNA sequences encoding the same CDR3. This chain uses TRBV18 with TRBJ1-2; 7 positions agree with TRBD1. The CDR3 length is 14 residues. The germline V gene has CDR1 KGHSH and CDR2 LQKENI. Trimming at V came to 0 bases and at J to 4 bases, leaving 2 bases not matched to a gene. The CDR3: CASSPPGGGYGYTF. The CDR3 nucleotides read TGTGCCAGCTCACCACCAGGGGGCGGCTATGGCTACACCTTC.

This sequence joins TRBV5-1 and TRBJ2-1; 11 bases line up with TRBD2. After removal of 1 base from V and 9 bases from J, the junction contained 9 bases not matched to a gene. This CDR3 region has 16 residues. CDR1 SGHRS and CDR2 YFSETQ come from the germline V gene. Written as DNA, the CDR3 is TGCGCCAGCAGCTTGTCGGCTAGCGGGGGGCAGGGTGAGCAGTTCTTC. Its translation: CASSLSASGGQGEQFF.

The rearrangement uses TRBV6-5 and TRBJ1-5; a weak D match, TRBD1 (5 bases). CDR1 MNHEY and CDR2 SVGAGI come from the germline V gene. Trimming removed 6 bases from V and 6 bases from J, with 12 bases in between. The CDR3 consists of 13 residues. The CDR3 nucleotides are TGTGCCAGCAGAATACGGGGGGGTCAGCCCCAGCATTTT. It yields the protein CASRIRGGQPQHF.

The chain recombines TRBV6-5 with TRBJ1-4; TRBD1 might be the D (6 bases). The length of the CDR3 is 14 residues. CDR1 MNHEY and CDR2 SVGAGI come from the germline V gene. V lost 8 bases, J lost 6 bases, and 16 bases lay in between. The CDR3 DNA reads TGTGCCAGCTCTAACTTGTACAGGGATGAAAAACTGTTTTTT. This sequence encodes CASSNLYRDEKLFF.

This clone occurred a few times. The rearrangement joins TRBV4-2 to TRBJ1-6; D uncertain. Germline assignment: CDR1 LGHNA and CDR2 YNFKEQ. This CDR3 comprises 14 residues. V lost 1 base and J lost 7, with 8 bases in between. Written as DNA, the CDR3 is TGTGCCAGCAGCCAAGTAGCCCAGAATTCACCCCTCCACTTT. Translation: CASSQVAQNSPLHF.

The chain joins TRBV7-7 to TRBJ2-1; TRBD2 agrees at 9 bases. Trimming removed 2 bases from V and 8 bases from J; junction bases left unmatched: 4. The germline V gene encodes CDR1 SSHAT and CDR2 FNYEAQ (reference sequence). The length of the CDR3 is 14 residues. CDR3 sequence (DNA): TGTGCCAGCAGCTTAATGTTAGCGGGAGATGAGCAGTTCTTC. Its translation is CASSLMLAGDEQFF. Complete variable domain (other parts from reference TRBV7-7 and TRBJ2-1): GAGVSQSPRYKVTKRGQDVTLRCDPISSHATLYWYQQALGQGPEFLTYFNYEAQPDKSGLPSDRFSAERPEGSISTLTIQRTEQRDSAMYRCASSLMLAGDEQFFGPGTRLTVL.

This clone was recorded a few times. This chain links TRBV6-5 with TRBJ1-1; D is undetermined. Germline V lookup: CDR1 MNHEY, CDR2 SVGAGI. This CDR3 contains 14 residues. Between the trimmed V and J ends, which lost 7 bases and 1 base, there was a span of 13 bases. CDR3 coding DNA: TGTGCCAGCAACGGAAGGACTGAGAACACTGAAGCTTTCTTT. This codes for CASNGRTENTEAFF.

The chain uses TRBV4-3 and TRBJ2-5; the D gene is possibly TRBD1 (5 bases). The CDR3 runs 16 residues. Germline V gene data show CDR1 as LGHNA and CDR2 as YSLEER. The V and J ends lost 0 bases and 4 bases respectively, with 15 bases between them. The CDR3 here is CASSQDPPQGGETQYF. The CDR3 nucleotides read TGCGCCAGCAGCCAAGATCCTCCGCAGGGCGGAGAGACCCAGTACTTC.

This clone was found once. This chain links TRBV27 with TRBJ1-2; tentative D call: TRBD1 (6 bases). Germline CDR1 is MNHEY and CDR2 is SMNVEV (reference sequence). The CDR3 is 14 amino acids. Trimming stripped 6 bases from V and 8 bases from J, with 19 bases between. The CDR3 DNA follows: TGTGCCAGCAGGGAACAGGGTCCTATGACGGGCTACACCTTC. This encodes CASREQGPMTGYTF.

This chain uses TRBV29-1 with TRBJ2-7; 9 nucleotides agree with TRBD2. The CDR3 is 13 amino acids. Per germline, CDR1 SQVTM and CDR2 ANQGSEA. The J segment lost 0 bases and the V segment lost 3 bases, leaving 0 bases of the junction unmatched. CDR3 residues: CSVDSGSSYEQYF. The CDR3 DNA reads TGCAGCGTTGATAGCGGGAGCTCCTACGAGCAGTACTTC.

V gene TRBV29-1 combines with J gene TRBJ2-2; TRBD1 agrees at 7 bases. The CDR3 has 14 amino acids. Trimming at V came to 6 bases and at J to 0 bases, leaving 4 bases not matched to a gene. Germline V gives CDR1 SQVTM, CDR2 ANQGSEA. Here the CDR3 reads CSVVTGANTGELFF. The CDR3 nucleotides read TGCAGCGTAGTAACAGGGGCGAACACCGGGGAGCTGTTTTTT.

The rearrangement uses TRBV6-5 and TRBJ2-3; D is uncertain. In germline, CDR1 is MNHEY, CDR2 SVGAGI. The V end was cut by 4 bases, the J end by 7 bases, with 12 bases between. This CDR3 region has 13 residues. The CDR3 DNA reads TGTGCCAGCAGTTTCCGGGTCTCTCATACGCAGTATTTT. As protein: CASSFRVSHTQYF.

This chain joins TRBV27 and TRBJ1-2, with 7 bases fitting TRBD1. The CDR3 is 17 residues long. The germline gives CDR1 MNHEY, CDR2 SMNVEV (reference sequence). V trimming: 2 bases; J trimming: 8 bases; junction bases outside the gene matches: 17. In DNA, the CDR3 is TGTGCCAGCAGTTTAACAAGGGGGCTGGTTGATCTGGGCGGCTACACCTTC. Its protein is CASSLTRGLVDLGGYTF.

V usage is TRBV6-5 and J usage is TRBJ1-3; maybe TRBD1 (6 bases). Per the germline V gene, CDR1 is MNHEY and CDR2 is SVGAGI. The CDR3 is made up of 14 amino acids. V lost 6 bases and J 0 bases, leaving 9 bases between the germline ends. DNA for the CDR3: TGTGCCAGCAGGCGACAGGCCTCTGGAAACACCATATATTTT. This sequence encodes CASRRQASGNTIYF.

This chain links TRBV10-2 with TRBJ2-1; no definite D call. Germline V gene lookup returns CDR1 WSHSY and CDR2 SAAADI. The CDR3 loop spans 14 amino acids. Trimming left V 3 bases short and J 0 bases short, with 6 bases between. The CDR3 coding sequence is TGCGCCAGCAGTGACTTTAGCTCCTACAATGAGCAGTTCTTC. This codes for CASSDFSSYNEQFF.

This chain uses TRBV20-1 with TRBJ2-1; possibly TRBD2 for D (6 bases). The CDR3 consists of 10 residues. The ends were cut back, 1 base at V and 14 bases at J, with 9 bases in the middle. Germline V gene lookup returns CDR1 DFQATT and CDR2 SNEGSKA (reference sequence). DNA for the CDR3: TGCAGTGCTAGAGCCCCGGGGGAGTTCTTC. Its protein product is CSARAPGEFF.

The gene calls are TRBV7-2 and TRBJ2-5, with 7 bases lining up with TRBD2. Germline assignment: CDR1 SGHTA and CDR2 FQGNSA. V lost 7 bases to trimming and J lost 1 base; unmatched junction nucleotides: 6. CDR3 length: 14 amino acids. CDR3 nucleotides: TGTGCCAGCACCAAGCGGGGCAGCCAAGAGACCCAGTACTTC. It translates to CASTKRGSQETQYF.

The genes are TRBV4-3 and TRBJ2-7, with 11 nucleotides matching TRBD2. V shed 0 bases and J 11 bases; nucleotides not matched to a gene: 6. The V gene's germline CDR1 is LGHNA and CDR2 YSLEER. This CDR3 region has 14 residues. The CDR3 coding sequence is TGCGCCAGCAGCCAAGATCAAACTAGCGGGAGTAAGTACTTC. Amino acids: CASSQDQTSGSKYF.

The genes are TRBV10-3 and TRBJ2-4; 9 positions agree with TRBD1. V trimming: 6 bases; J trimming: 3 bases; junction bases outside the gene matches: 6. Looked up from germline, CDR1 is ENHRY and CDR2 is SYGVKD. The CDR3 is 15 amino acids. CDR3 region: CAISGQGQGKNIQYF. The CDR3, as DNA: TGTGCCATCAGCGGACAGGGGCAGGGCAAAAACATTCAGTACTTC.